The source of this TCR beta chain is a study of early T cells in non-severe SARS-CoV-2 infection. This clonotype was counted at least ten times. V was clipped by 6 bases and J by 0 bases; unmatched bases: 6. Germline values: CDR1 DFQATT, CDR2 SNEGSKA (reference sequence). The CDR3 is made up of 15 amino acids. Via MiXCR, TCRdb re-called the 5' RACE reads, giving one row per CDR3 protein. The table has about 69,000 distinct CDR3 sequences, approximately 9.5% seen once. The sequencing sample was made of whole blood. V usage is TRBV20-1 and J usage is TRBJ2-7; TRBD2 aligns across 12 bases. The receptor was derived from an adult who was a healthcare worker with PCR-confirmed SARS-CoV-2 infection or an uninfected control (not recorded which). The CDR3: CSANPTSGGSYEQYF. The CDR3 DNA is TGCAGTGCCAACCCGACTAGCGGGGGCTCCTACGAGCAGTACTTC.